This paragraph reports one T cell receptor beta chain. There is no known antigen for this receptor. No much larger clonotype is one base removed from it; base qualities were not supplied. TCRbeta CDR3 regions were amplified from genomic DNA by means of the immunoSEQ Assay, a bias-controlled multiplex PCR. For the original study's pipeline: Within the assay, amplification of reference gene primers was used to estimate how many nucleated cells each sample contained. Sequence reads were collapsed and filtered to measure the absolute abundance of every unique TCRbeta CDR3 rearrangement. For each sample, productive Simpson clonality was calculated by taking the square root of Simpson's diversity index across productive rearrangements. The clones in this table, taken by TCRdb from immuneACCESS, are in-frame only. Not every clone is retained; where verified, under half of the shortfall comes from an unresolved V gene, and the cause of the rest is unknown. Clone size and V and J calls were adopted from that table, with D and trimming inferred from the DNA. This sample holds over 80,000 clones; about 88% were observed only once. About 2.7% of the sample goes to the ten largest clones.

Whole blood was collected in K2EDTA tubes by collaborating institutions according to the institutions' own protocols. For TCRbeta analysis, collaborator samples were shipped as frozen whole blood, as isolated PBMCs, or as DNA extracted from either sample type. This sample stems from a study of blood T cell repertoires in COVID-19 (dated by TCRdb to the early 2020s). Some background on the complete study: Samples from collaborators originated in the United States, Italy and Spain and spanned both the acute and convalescent phases of COVID-19. The prospective study material was composed of cDNA or gDNA derived from T cells, B-cell-depleted T cells, or PBMCs. The dataset comprised deeply sampled blood TCRbeta repertoires from subjects exposed to, actively infected with, or recovered from COVID-19. A freely available public database, intended as a resource for researchers studying the immune response to SARS-CoV-2, is where the repertoires were released. The samples were drawn from the first 160 participants of the ongoing ImmuneRACE study and from some 1,300 subjects provided by 6 global collaborators. The sample metadata nearly always contained a de-identified subject ID, COVID-19 status, age in years and sex. Where HLA class I and class II types were available, the types were taken from metadata supplied by the sample provider, not from assay-based typing.

Overall study results and their limits: How much clinical and demographic metadata was included differed by source and by participant, and the metadata was provided uncurated.

This TCR was sampled from a woman older than 75 with acute or convalescent COVID-19. Sequenced sample: peripheral blood.

Read as DNA, the sequence is TGTGCCAGCTCACTCCAGGGGGCCGAGACCCAGTACTTC. The resulting protein is CASSLQGAETQYF. The rearranged chain carries TRBV18 and TRBJ2-5; 8 nucleotides in the junction match TRBD1. The germline V gene sets CDR1 to KGHSH and CDR2 to LQKENI. The CDR3, cysteine through phenylalanine, is 13 amino acids long. Only the CDR3 DNA is retained, 39 bases long and in frame from the first base. Clipping removes 4 bases from V and 5 bases from J, with 3 as the unmatched junction base count.